These 26 T cell receptor beta chains were all obtained from the same sample, sequenced in a study of molecular identifiers for immune sequencing clone quantification. A single record per CDR3 protein comes from TCRdb applying MiXCR to the PCR reads. This table holds 460,000 or so distinct CDR3 sequences, around a fifth found once. Material: naive CD8+ T cells from blood, with Jurkat cell RNA spiked in. Subset meaning: FACS-sorted CD8+CD4-CCR7+CD45RA+ naive T cells. All receptors derive from a human donor in good health. Some libraries in this study had Jurkat cell RNA spiked in.

This clonotype was recorded once. This may be a read error, as it is one base from a much larger clone. The chain uses TRBV19 and TRBJ1-5, with unresolved D. This CDR3 comprises 12 residues. Germline V CDR1 and CDR2: LNHDA, SQIVND (reference sequence). CDR3 bases: TGTGCCAGTAAGGTTGGCAATCAGCCCCGGCATTTT. This translates into CASKVGNQPRHF. The entire variable domain, with the rest obtained from reference TRBV19 and TRBJ1-5, is as follows: DGGITQSPKYLFRKEGQNVTLSCEQNLNHDAMYWYRQDPGQGLRLIYYSQIVNDFQKGDIAEGYSVSREKKESFPLTVTSAQKNPTAFYLCASKVGNQPRHFGDGTRLSIL.

Many counts were recorded for this clonotype. V usage is TRBV2 and J usage is TRBJ1-5; D is unclear. The CDR3 is made up of 17 amino acids. Germline V gene lookup returns CDR1 SNHLY and CDR2 FYNNEI. The V gene lost 3 bases and the J gene lost 5 bases, with 20 bases spanning the gap. The CDR3 DNA follows: TGTGCCAGCAGTGAGTTGGTCTTCACACGCTCGGATCAGCCCCAGCATTTT. It codes for CASSELVFTRSDQPQHF.

This clonotype has at least ten counts. The chain is built from TRBV7-6 and TRBJ2-7; tentatively, D is TRBD1 (6 bases). The CDR3 runs 14 residues. Looked up from germline, CDR1 is SGHVS and CDR2 is FNYEAQ. V lost 3 bases and J lost 2, with 11 bases in between. In DNA, the CDR3 is TGTGCCAGCAGCTTGGGGACACACACCTACGAGCAGTACTTC. Encoded protein: CASSLGTHTYEQYF.

In this sample, this clonotype turned up many times. The V gene is TRBV5-1, the J gene TRBJ2-7; 7 bases align to TRBD1. Trimming removed 1 base from V and 2 bases from J; junction bases left unmatched: 3. CDR3 size: 14 residues. From germline, CDR1 is SGHRS and CDR2 YFSETQ. CDR3 DNA sequence: TGCGCCAGCAGCTTGCGGGACAGACCCTACGAGCAGTACTTC. Residues: CASSLRDRPYEQYF.

Worth noting for this clonotype: A much larger clone differs by one base, so this may be a read error. The chain joins TRBV4-3 to TRBJ2-7, with D possibly matching TRBD1 (5 bases). Germline CDR1 is LGHNA and CDR2 is YSLEER. This CDR3 region has 15 residues. V lost 0 bases and J lost 6, with 15 bases in between. The CDR3 nucleotides are TGCGCCAGCAGCCAAGATAGGGGAATCTGGTGCGAGCAGTACTTC. The encoded protein is CASSQDRGIWCEQYF.

In this sample, this clonotype turned up many times. CDR3 amino acids: CASRPTWGTYEQYF. In DNA, the CDR3 is TGTGCCAGTAGGCCCACGTGGGGGACCTACGAGCAGTACTTC. The chain joins TRBV19 to TRBJ2-7; possibly TRBD1 or TRBD2 for D (5 bases each). The CDR3 consists of 14 residues. V shed 6 bases and J shed 2 bases, with 14 bases lying between them. CDR1 and CDR2 (germline): LNHDA, SQIVND (reference sequence).

Points on this clonotype: Since a much larger clone is just one base distant, this may be a read error. The genes are TRBV7-9 and TRBJ2-1; D is tentatively TRBD1 or TRBD2 (5 bases each). Looked up from germline, CDR1 is SEHNR and CDR2 is FQNEAQ (reference sequence). This CDR3 contains 17 residues. The CDR3 coding sequence is TGTGCCAGCGGCTTTCTCCTCGCCGGGACCCCGTACAATGAGCAGTTCTTC. Translation gives CASGFLLAGTPYNEQFF. Full variable domain (remainder filled in from reference TRBV7-9 and TRBJ2-1): DTGVSQNPRHKITKRGQNVTFRCDPISEHNRLYWYRQTLGQGPEFLTYFQNEAQLEKSRLLSDRFSAERPKGSFSTLEIQRTEQGDSAMYLCASGFLLAGTPYNEQFFGPGTRLTVL.

This clonotype was detected ten times or more. This chain joins TRBV12-3 or TRBV12-4 and TRBJ1-1, with TRBD1 matching 9 bases. V lost 1 base, J lost 11 bases, and 8 bases stayed unmatched. The CDR3 consists of 14 residues. CDR3 in amino acids: CASSLVSVTGGAFF. The CDR3 region has the DNA TGTGCCAGCAGTTTAGTTTCCGTGACAGGGGGTGCTTTCTTT.

In the case of this clonotype: A single base separates this from a much larger clone, so it may be a read error. The chain recombines TRBV7-2 with TRBJ2-7; TRBD2 is a possible D gene (6 bases). CDR1 and CDR2 (germline): SGHTA, FQGNSA. CDR3 length: 15 residues. CDR3 sequence (DNA): TGTGCCGGCAGCTTGGGGGGAATGATTTCCTACGAGCAGTACTTC. Its protein product is CAGSLGGMISYEQYF.

A remark on this clonotype: A clone one base away is much larger, so this may be a read error. This chain connects TRBV5-1 to TRBJ2-3; weak D call: TRBD2 (5 bases). Looked up from germline, CDR1 is SGHRS and CDR2 is YFSETQ. CDR3 length equals 16 residues. CDR3 DNA sequence: TGCGCCAGCAGCTTGGCTTCTAGCAGAAGCACAGATACGCAGTGTTTT. Its translation: CASSLASSRSTDTQCF.

A word on this clonotype: A much larger clonotype is one base distant, so this may be a read error. The chain links TRBV2 to TRBJ1-5; TRBD1 is a possible D gene (6 bases). This CDR3 comprises 14 residues. Germline CDR1 reads SNHLY; CDR2 reads FYNNEI. The CDR3, as DNA: TGTGCCTGCAGAACAGGGAAAGGCAATCAGCCCCAGCATTTT. It specifies CACRTGKGNQPQHF.

This clonotype was detected many times. This sequence joins TRBV4-3 and TRBJ2-7; a weak D match, TRBD1 (6 bases). CDR1 and CDR2 from the germline V gene are LGHNA and YSLEER. V dropped 3 bases and J dropped 2 bases, with 11 bases sitting between them. The CDR3 contains 14 residues. CDR3 coding DNA: TGCGCCAGCAGCCAGGACAGAACCACCTACGAGCAGTACTTC. Its protein is CASSQDRTTYEQYF.

This clonotype was observed at least ten times. The chain combines TRBV4-1 with TRBJ1-2; TRBD1 is a possible D gene (5 bases). Germline V gene data show CDR1 as MGHRA and CDR2 as YSYEKL. The CDR3 runs 16 residues. With 1 base removed from V and 3 bases from J, the gap between germline ends came to 15 bases. The CDR3, as DNA: TGCGCCAGCAGCCAAGTAGGGGTAACAGGTTACTATGGCTACACCTTC. This translates into CASSQVGVTGYYGYTF.

The genes are TRBV7-9 and TRBJ1-5, with a possible D match to TRBD1 (5 bases). With 3 bases removed from V and 1 base from J, the gap between germline ends came to 16 bases. Germline V gene sequence: CDR1 SEHNR, CDR2 FQNEAQ (reference sequence). CDR3 length equals 17 residues. The CDR3 bases are TGTGCCAGCAGCTTGCCGTCTGTGGGGCGAAGCAATCAGCCCCAGCATTTT. Protein sequence: CASSLPSVGRSNQPQHF.

This clonotype was observed a few times. V is TRBV9 and J is TRBJ1-2; TRBD1 agrees at 7 bases. The junction had 10 bases not matched to a gene; V was cut back by 4 bases and J by 4 bases. CDR3 size: 15 residues. Germline V lookup: CDR1 SGDLS, CDR2 YYNGEE. Here the CDR3 DNA reads TGTGCCAGCAGCCAAGAGGGGGCAAGCGGCTATGGCTACACCTTC. It encodes CASSQEGASGYGYTF.

This clonotype was picked up a small number of times. The chain recombines TRBV30 with TRBJ2-7; D gene uncertain. Looked up from germline, CDR1 is GTSNPN and CDR2 is SVGIG (reference sequence). V was pared by 2 bases and J by 6 bases, with 11 bases between. The CDR3 is made up of 12 amino acids. The CDR3 loop reads CAWSTALPEQYF. The CDR3 DNA follows: TGTGCCTGGAGTACGGCCCTTCCCGAGCAGTACTTC.

The sample holds many counts of this clonotype. V and J are TRBV28 and TRBJ1-6; no firm D call. Looked up from germline, CDR1 is MDHEN and CDR2 is SYDVKM. Trimming shortened V by 5 bases and J by 3 bases, and 5 bases separated the two germline ends. CDR3 length equals 13 residues. CDR3 residues: CASSPSYNSPLHF. CDR3 nucleotides: TGTGCCAGCAGTCCTAGCTATAATTCACCCCTCCACTTT.

This clonotype was found many times. The chain combines TRBV6-5 with TRBJ1-1, with a possible D match to TRBD1 (5 bases). V was pared by 5 bases and J by 2 bases, with 15 bases between. CDR3 size: 15 residues. Per germline, CDR1 MNHEY and CDR2 SVGAGI. CDR3 residues: CASSLSSGGNTEAFF. The DNA for the CDR3 is TGTGCCAGCAGTCTCAGCAGTGGGGGTAACACTGAAGCTTTCTTT.

This clonotype was counted only a few times. This chain joins TRBV27 and TRBJ2-7; TRBD2 aligns across 13 bases. The CDR3 runs to 15 residues. Losses at the gene ends were 6 bases for V and 7 bases for J; bases not matched to a gene: 9. Germline values: CDR1 MNHEY, CDR2 SMNVEV (reference sequence). CDR3 DNA sequence: TGTGCCAGCAGATCCGGACTAGCGGGAGTTAGGGAGCAGTACTTC. Amino acids: CASRSGLAGVREQYF.

This clonotype was recorded at least ten times. This chain joins TRBV5-5 and TRBJ2-5, with 7 positions matching TRBD1. Per germline, CDR1 SGHKS and CDR2 YYEKEE (reference sequence). J lost 5 bases, V lost 0 bases, and 7 bases had no gene match. The CDR3 has 15 amino acids. CDR3 region: CASSLAPTGFETQYF. In DNA form, the CDR3 reads TGTGCCAGCAGCTTGGCCCCGACAGGGTTCGAGACCCAGTACTTC.

This clonotype was counted a few times. This rearrangement joins TRBV7-9 to TRBJ1-1, with 12 bases aligning to TRBD1. Germline trimming cut 5 bases from V and 4 bases from J; bases unmatched to any gene: 8. This CDR3 is 16 amino acids long. Germline CDR1 is SEHNR and CDR2 is FQNEAQ (reference sequence). CDR3 in amino acids: CASSGAGTGGGTEAFF. CDR3 nucleotide sequence: TGTGCCAGCAGCGGCGCCGGGACAGGGGGCGGCACTGAAGCTTTCTTT.

This clonotype was observed at least ten times. The V call is TRBV21-1, the J call TRBJ2-4; TRBD2, the table's D call, lacks a check against the DNA. TRBV21-1 constitutes a pseudogene. The CDR3 runs to 19 residues. The DNA for the CDR3 is TGTGCCAGCAGCAAAGGAAAAAGACTAGCGGGGTTCGCCAAAAACATTCAGTACTTC. It translates to CASSKGKRLAGFAKNIQYF.

This chain links TRBV6-1 with TRBJ2-3; D gene uncertain. The V end lost 0 bases, the J end lost 0 bases, and 13 bases lay between the germline ends. Germline V gene lookup returns CDR1 MNHNS and CDR2 SASEGT. This CDR3 has 17 residues. CDR3 sequence reads: CASSEAFGQPSTDTQYF. CDR3 sequence (DNA): TGTGCCAGCAGTGAAGCTTTCGGCCAGCCTAGCACAGATACGCAGTATTTT.

This clonotype turned up a few times. The chain recombines TRBV19 with TRBJ1-1, with no clear D. This CDR3 is built from 13 residues. Germline V gene data show CDR1 as LNHDA and CDR2 as SQIVND (reference sequence). V was shortened by 2 bases and J by 1 base, with 5 bases between the two germline ends. The CDR3 DNA follows: TGTGCCAGTAGTATAAGTGCGAACACTGAAGCTTTCTTT. It is translated as CASSISANTEAFF.

Note on this clonotype: Possible read error: a much larger clone is one base away. The V gene is TRBV20-1, the J gene TRBJ1-1; no definite D call. Germline V gene lookup returns CDR1 DFQATT and CDR2 SNEGSKA (reference sequence). The CDR3 sequence is 14 residues long. Trimming pared 1 base from V and 0 bases from J, leaving 9 bases between. For the CDR3, the DNA is TGCAGTGCTAGAGTTCGTCGCCTGAACACTGAAGCTTTCTTT. Translating gives CSARVRRLNTEAFF.

The V and J genes are TRBV7-9 and TRBJ2-3, with 7 bases fitting TRBD1. Germline CDR1 is SEHNR and CDR2 is FQNEAQ (reference sequence). The CDR3 runs 14 residues. The junction had 2 bases not matched to a gene; V was cut back by 1 base and J by 4 bases. CDR3 residues: CASSLVDRPDTQYF. For the CDR3, the DNA is TGTGCCAGCAGCTTAGTGGACAGGCCAGATACGCAGTATTTT.